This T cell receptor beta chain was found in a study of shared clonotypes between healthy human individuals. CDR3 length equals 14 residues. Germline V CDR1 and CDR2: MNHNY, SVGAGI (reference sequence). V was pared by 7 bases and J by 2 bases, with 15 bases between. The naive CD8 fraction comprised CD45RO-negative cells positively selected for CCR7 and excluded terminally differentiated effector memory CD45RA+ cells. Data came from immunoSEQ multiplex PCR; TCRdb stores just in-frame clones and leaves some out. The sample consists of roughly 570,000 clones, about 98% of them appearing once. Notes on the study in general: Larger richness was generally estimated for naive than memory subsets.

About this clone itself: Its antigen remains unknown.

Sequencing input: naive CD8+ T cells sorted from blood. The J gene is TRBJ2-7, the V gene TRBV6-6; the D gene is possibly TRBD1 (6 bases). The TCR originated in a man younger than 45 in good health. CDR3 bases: TGTGCCAGCACTCCTGACAGGAACCCCTACGAGCAGTACTTC. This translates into CASTPDRNPYEQYF.